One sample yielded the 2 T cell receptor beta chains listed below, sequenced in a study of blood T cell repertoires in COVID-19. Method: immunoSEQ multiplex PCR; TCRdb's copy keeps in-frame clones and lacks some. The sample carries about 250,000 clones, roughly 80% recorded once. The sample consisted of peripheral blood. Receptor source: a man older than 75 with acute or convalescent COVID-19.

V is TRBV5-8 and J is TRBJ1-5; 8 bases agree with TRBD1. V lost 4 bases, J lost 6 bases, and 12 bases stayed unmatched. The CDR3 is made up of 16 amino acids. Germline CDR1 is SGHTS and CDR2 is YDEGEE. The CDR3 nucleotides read TGTGCCAGCAGCCCCGGCCAGGGGGCTCTTACTCAGCCCCAGCATTTT. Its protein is CASSPGQGALTQPQHF. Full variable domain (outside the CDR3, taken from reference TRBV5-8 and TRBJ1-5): EAGVTQSPTHLIKTRGQQATLRCSPISGHTSVYWYQQALGLGLQFLLWYDEGEERNRGNFPPRFSGRQFPNYSSELNVNALELEDSALYLCASSPGQGALTQPQHFGDGTRLSIL.

CDR3 in DNA: TGTGCCAGCAGTCCCTACTCCGGGACAGCCTCCTACGAGCAGTACTTC. It translates to CASSPYSGTASYEQYF. The J gene is TRBJ2-7, the V gene TRBV28, with 7 bases aligning to TRBD1. The CDR3 sequence is 16 residues long. The trim removed 5 bases at V and 0 bases at J, leaving 10 bases unmatched. Looked up from germline, CDR1 is MDHEN and CDR2 is SYDVKM.